These T cell receptor beta chains were read from a single sample in a study of shared clonotypes between healthy human individuals. The method was immunoSEQ multiplex PCR; TCRdb's version includes in-frame clones alone and lacks a portion of them. There are around 330,000 clones in the sample; 74% occur only once, and 10% lies in the top ten. Sequencing used memory CD4+ T cells sorted from blood. Receptor source: a man aged 30-40 years in good health. The CDR3 runs from the conserved cysteine through the conserved F or W. The D gene is left open where the match is weak. Expanded clones are given a class, and other clones once, few, many or no size at all.

D,J,size,V,CDR3,DNA
TRBD1,TRBJ2-7,.,TRBV29-1,CSVSGTGLNEQYF,TGCAGCGTCTCCGGGACAGGGTTAAACGAGCAGTACTTC
TRBD1,TRBJ1-2,.,TRBV6-1,CASRAGGRDGYTF,TGTGCCAGCAGGGCAGGGGGCAGGGACGGCTACACCTTC
.,TRBJ2-5,.,TRBV6-1,CASSQRTGGETQYF,TGTGCCAGCAGTCAAAGGACAGGCGGGGAGACTCAGTACTTC
.,TRBJ1-5,few,TRBV7-2,CASSLVGTGGQPQHF,TGTGCCAGCAGCTTAGTGGGTACAGGCGGGCAGCCCCAGCATTTT
.,TRBJ1-2,.,TRBV2,CASSDRGMDGYTF,TGTGCCAGCAGTGACCGGGGAATGGATGGCTACACCTTC
.,TRBJ1-4,once,TRBV9,CASSVALPTNEKLFF,TGTGCCAGCAGCGTAGCCCTCCCAACTAATGAAAAACTGTTTTTT
.,TRBJ1-5,.,TRBV19,CASRGWGNQPQHF,TGTGCCAGTAGGGGGTGGGGCAATCAGCCCCAGCATTTT
.,TRBJ1-2,few,TRBV27,CASSPDRNYGYTF,TGTGCCAGCAGTCCCGACAGGAACTATGGCTACACCTTC
TRBD2,TRBJ2-7,.,TRBV5-1,CASSPRTSGSTYEQYF,TGCGCCAGCAGCCCGCGGACTAGCGGGAGTACTTACGAGCAGTACTTC
.,TRBJ2-1,.,TRBV18,CASSLRRDNEQFF,TGTGCCAGCTCACTTAGGAGGGACAATGAGCAGTTCTTC
.,TRBJ2-7,.,TRBV19,CASSIAPRVSGDEQYF,TGTGCCAGTAGTATAGCGCCTAGAGTTTCGGGGGACGAGCAGTACTTC
TRBD1,TRBJ1-1,.,TRBV27,CASSSRGLNTEAFF,TGTGCCAGCAGTTCCAGGGGGCTGAACACTGAAGCTTTCTTT
.,TRBJ2-7,.,TRBV11-3,CASSVLPYEQYF,TGTGCCAGCAGCGTGCTCCCCTACGAGCAGTACTTC
TRBD1,TRBJ2-6,.,TRBV5-1,CASSPRQGSGANVLTF,TGCGCCAGCAGCCCCAGACAGGGTTCTGGGGCCAACGTCCTGACTTTC
TRBD1,TRBJ2-2,.,TRBV11-3,CASSLTGVGTGELFF,TGTGCCAGCAGCTTGACAGGGGTAGGCACCGGGGAGCTGTTTTTT
.,TRBJ2-2,once,TRBV27,CASSLGGRDTGELFF,TGTGCCAGCAGTTTAGGAGGGAGAGACACCGGGGAGCTGTTTTTT
.,TRBJ2-1,.,TRBV5-4,CASRGGPYNEQFF,TGTGCCAGCAGGGGAGGACCCTACAATGAGCAGTTCTTC
.,TRBJ2-4,.,TRBV5-1,CASSKTGEGRAKNIQYF,TGCGCCAGCAGCAAAACAGGCGAGGGTCGAGCCAAAAACATTCAGTACTTC
TRBD1,TRBJ2-6,.,TRBV5-1,CASSAADTYRGRGANVLTF,TGCGCCAGCAGCGCGGCGGACACCTACAGGGGGCGTGGGGCCAACGTCCTGACTTTC
TRBD2,TRBJ2-2,.,TRBV4-2,CASSQGTSGRRNTGELFF,TGTGCCAGCAGCCAAGGGACTAGCGGGAGGAGAAACACCGGGGAGCTGTTTTTT
.,TRBJ2-7,.,TRBV28,CASRDSPYEQYF,TGTGCCAGCAGAGACAGCCCCTACGAGCAGTACTTC
TRBD2,TRBJ2-1,.,TRBV30,CAWSVPGLAGNNEQFF,TGTGCCTGGAGTGTACCAGGGCTAGCGGGAAACAATGAGCAGTTCTTC
.,TRBJ2-1,.,TRBV5-4,CASSFGFDNEQFF,TGTGCCAGCAGCTTCGGATTTGACAATGAGCAGTTCTTC
TRBD2,TRBJ2-7,.,TRBV14,CASSQGGTSVGSYEQYF,TGTGCCAGCAGCCAGGGGGGAACTAGCGTCGGCTCCTACGAGCAGTACTTC
.,TRBJ2-7,once,TRBV9,CASSVESGVGYEQYF,TGTGCCAGCAGCGTAGAGTCGGGAGTAGGTTACGAGCAGTACTTC
TRBD1,TRBJ1-4,.,TRBV29-1,CSAQVGTANEKLFF,TGCAGCGCCCAGGTCGGGACAGCTAATGAAAAACTGTTTTTT
.,TRBJ2-7,.,TRBV5-1,CASSLTGGPYEQYF,TGCGCCAGCAGCTTGACAGGCGGCCCCTACGAGCAGTACTTC
TRBD1,TRBJ2-7,.,TRBV18,CASSLFAGTVTYEQYF,TGTGCCAGCTCGCTCTTTGCCGGGACAGTCACCTACGAGCAGTACTTC
TRBD1,TRBJ2-4,few,TRBV6-1,CASSENRGHIF,TGTGCCAGCAGTGAGAACAGGGGGCACATTTTC
TRBD1,TRBJ2-1,.,TRBV28,CASRPGQGKYNEQFF,TGTGCCAGCAGACCGGGACAGGGGAAATACAATGAGCAGTTCTTC
.,TRBJ2-3,.,TRBV6-1,CASSVETGRTDTQYF,TGTGCCAGCAGTGTCGAGACGGGTCGCACAGATACGCAGTATTTT
.,TRBJ1-3,.,TRBV27,CASSPNGPSNGNTIYF,TGTGCCAGCAGTCCAAATGGGCCTTCGAACGGAAACACCATATATTTT
TRBD2,TRBJ2-3,.,TRBV5-6,CASTLPGLAPDTQYF,TGTGCCAGCACCCTCCCCGGACTAGCGCCAGATACGCAGTATTTT
TRBD2,TRBJ2-1,.,TRBV10-2,CASSELAGHNEQFF,TGCGCCAGCAGTGAGTTAGCGGGGCACAATGAGCAGTTCTTC
.,TRBJ2-5,once,TRBV5-1,CASSHQHIAGETQYF,TGCGCCAGCAGCCACCAACACATAGCCGGGGAGACCCAGTACTTC
TRBD1,TRBJ1-1,.,TRBV4-3,CASSQDQGGGLEAFF,TGCGCCAGCAGCCAAGATCAGGGGGGGGGCCTTGAAGCTTTCTTT
TRBD1,TRBJ1-5,few,TRBV2,CASSEEGANQPQHF,TGTGCCAGCAGTGAGGAGGGGGCTAATCAGCCCCAGCATTTT
.,TRBJ2-5,few,TRBV5-1,CASSLSGEETQYF,TGCGCCAGCAGCTTGTCAGGGGAGGAGACCCAGTACTTC
TRBD1,TRBJ1-5,.,TRBV18,CASSPPGQGGYQPQHF,TGTGCCAGCTCACCACCGGGACAGGGAGGGTATCAGCCCCAGCATTTT
.,TRBJ2-2,.,TRBV27,CASSSQGNTGELFF,TGTGCCAGCAGTTCCCAGGGGAACACCGGGGAGCTGTTTTTT
.,TRBJ2-5,many,TRBV5-1,CASSLDQETQYF,TGCGCCAGCAGCTTGGACCAAGAGACCCAGTACTTC